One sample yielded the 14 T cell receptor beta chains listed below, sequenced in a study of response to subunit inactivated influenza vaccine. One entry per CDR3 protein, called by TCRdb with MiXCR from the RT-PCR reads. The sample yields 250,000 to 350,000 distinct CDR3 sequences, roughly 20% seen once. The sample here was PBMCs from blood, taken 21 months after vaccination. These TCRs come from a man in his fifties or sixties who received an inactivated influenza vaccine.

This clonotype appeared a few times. The CDR3 sequence: CASSQVGTNSPLHF. CDR3 in DNA: TGTGCCAGCAGCCAAGTGGGAACTAATTCACCCCTCCACTTT. The genes are TRBV14 and TRBJ1-6; D uncertain. CDR3 length equals 14 residues. Germline V gene data show CDR1 as SGHDN and CDR2 as FVKESK. The V gene lost 1 base and the J gene lost 6 bases, with 7 bases spanning the gap. Looking up the rest from reference TRBV14 and TRBJ1-6 gives the full variable domain: EAGVTQFPSHSVIEKGQTVTLRCDPISGHDNLYWYRRVMGKEIKFLLHFVKESKQDESGMPNNRFLAERTGGTYSTLKVQPAELEDSGVYFCASSQVGTNSPLHFGNGTRLTVT.

CDR3 protein: CASSEYPRVDGYGYTF. CDR3 sequence (DNA): TGCGCCAGCAGCGAATACCCCAGGGTGGATGGCTATGGCTACACCTTC. The rearrangement joins TRBV5-1 to TRBJ1-2; the D gene is possibly TRBD1 (5 bases). Germline V CDR1 and CDR2: SGHRS, YFSETQ. The V end lost 4 bases, the J end lost 4 bases, and 20 bases lay between the germline ends. The CDR3 totals 16 residues.

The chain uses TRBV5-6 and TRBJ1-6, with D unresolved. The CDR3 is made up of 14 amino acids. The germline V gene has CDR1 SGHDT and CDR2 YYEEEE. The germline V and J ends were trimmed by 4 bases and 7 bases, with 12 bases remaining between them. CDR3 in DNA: TGTGCCAGCAGCCCCGGAGGCTCCAATTCACCCCTCCACTTT. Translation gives CASSPGGSNSPLHF.

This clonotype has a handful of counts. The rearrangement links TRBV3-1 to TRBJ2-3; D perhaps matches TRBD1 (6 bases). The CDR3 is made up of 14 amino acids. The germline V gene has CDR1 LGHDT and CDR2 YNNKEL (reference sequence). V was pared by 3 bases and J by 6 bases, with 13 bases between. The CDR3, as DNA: TGTGCCAGCAGCCATACAGGGAATGGGGATACGCAGTATTTT. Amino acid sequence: CASSHTGNGDTQYF.

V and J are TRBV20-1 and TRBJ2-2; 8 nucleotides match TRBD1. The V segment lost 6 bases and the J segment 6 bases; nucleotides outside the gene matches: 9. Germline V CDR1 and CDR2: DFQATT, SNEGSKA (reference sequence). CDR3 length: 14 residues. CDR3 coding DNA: TGCAGTGCGCGTGACGACAGGGGTGCCGGGGAGCTGTTTTTT. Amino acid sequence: CSARDDRGAGELFF.

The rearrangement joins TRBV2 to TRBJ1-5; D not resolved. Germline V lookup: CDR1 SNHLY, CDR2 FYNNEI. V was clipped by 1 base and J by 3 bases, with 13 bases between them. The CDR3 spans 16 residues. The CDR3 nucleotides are TGTGCCAGCAGTGAAGTTAAGCATCCGTACAATCAGCCCCAGCATTTT. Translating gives CASSEVKHPYNQPQHF.

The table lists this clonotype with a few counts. CDR3 in DNA: TGTGCCACCAGCCTACGCAATGAGCAGTTCTTC. Amino acid sequence: CATSLRNEQFF. The chain combines TRBV24-1 with TRBJ2-1; D call uncertain. The CDR3 length is 11 residues. Between the trimmed V and J ends, which lost 7 bases and 6 bases, there was a span of 6 bases. The germline V gene encodes CDR1 KGHDR and CDR2 SFDVKD.

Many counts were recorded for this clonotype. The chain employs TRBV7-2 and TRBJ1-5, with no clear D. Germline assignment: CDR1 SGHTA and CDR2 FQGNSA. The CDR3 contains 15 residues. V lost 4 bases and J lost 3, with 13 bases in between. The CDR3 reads CASSSPPGHNQPQHF. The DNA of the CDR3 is TGTGCCAGCAGCTCACCACCGGGCCACAATCAGCCCCAGCATTTT.

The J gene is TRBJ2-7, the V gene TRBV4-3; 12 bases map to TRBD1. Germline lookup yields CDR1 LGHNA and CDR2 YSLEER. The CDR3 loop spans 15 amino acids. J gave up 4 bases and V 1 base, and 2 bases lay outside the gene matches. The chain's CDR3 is CASSQGDRGPYEQYF. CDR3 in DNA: TGCGCCAGCAGCCAAGGGGACAGGGGGCCGTACGAGCAGTACTTC.

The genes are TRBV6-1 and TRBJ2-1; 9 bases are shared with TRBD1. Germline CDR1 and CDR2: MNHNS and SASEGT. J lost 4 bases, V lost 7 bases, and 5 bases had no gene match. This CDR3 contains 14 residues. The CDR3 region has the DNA TGTGCCAGCAAGGGGACAGGGCGGTACAATGAGCAGTTCTTC. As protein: CASKGTGRYNEQFF.

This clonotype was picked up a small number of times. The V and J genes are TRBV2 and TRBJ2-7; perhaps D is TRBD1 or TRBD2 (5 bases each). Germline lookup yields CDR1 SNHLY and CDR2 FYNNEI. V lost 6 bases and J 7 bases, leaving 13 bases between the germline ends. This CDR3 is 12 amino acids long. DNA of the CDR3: TGTGCCAGCAGCCGGGACCTCCAAGAGCAGTACTTC. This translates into CASSRDLQEQYF.

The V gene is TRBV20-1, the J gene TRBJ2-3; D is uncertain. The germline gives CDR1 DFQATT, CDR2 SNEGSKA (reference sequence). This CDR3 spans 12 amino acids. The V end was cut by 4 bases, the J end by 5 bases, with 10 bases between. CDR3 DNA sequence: TGCAGTGCTAACCGACTGGAAGATACGCAGTATTTT. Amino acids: CSANRLEDTQYF.

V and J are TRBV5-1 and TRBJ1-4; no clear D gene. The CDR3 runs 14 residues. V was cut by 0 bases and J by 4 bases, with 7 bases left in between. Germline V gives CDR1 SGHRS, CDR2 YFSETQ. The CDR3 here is CASSLGQDNEKLFF. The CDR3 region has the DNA TGCGCCAGCAGCTTGGGGCAGGATAATGAAAAACTGTTTTTT.

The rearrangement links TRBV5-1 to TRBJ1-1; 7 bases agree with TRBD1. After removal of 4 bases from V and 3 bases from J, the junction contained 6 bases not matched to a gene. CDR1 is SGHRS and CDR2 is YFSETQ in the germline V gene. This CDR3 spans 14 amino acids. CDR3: CASSQGDGDTEAFF. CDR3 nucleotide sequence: TGCGCCAGCAGCCAGGGGGATGGGGACACTGAAGCTTTCTTT.